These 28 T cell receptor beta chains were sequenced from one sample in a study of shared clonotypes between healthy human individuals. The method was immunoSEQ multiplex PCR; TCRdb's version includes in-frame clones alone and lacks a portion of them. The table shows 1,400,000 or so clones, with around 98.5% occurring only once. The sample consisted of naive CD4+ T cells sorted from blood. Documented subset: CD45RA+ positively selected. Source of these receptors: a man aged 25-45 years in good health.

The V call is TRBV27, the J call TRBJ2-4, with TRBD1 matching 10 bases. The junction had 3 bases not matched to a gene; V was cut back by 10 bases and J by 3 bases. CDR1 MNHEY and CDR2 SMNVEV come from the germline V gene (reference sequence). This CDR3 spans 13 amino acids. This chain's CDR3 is CATGTGDKNIQYF. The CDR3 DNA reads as TGTGCCACCGGGACAGGGGACAAAAACATTCAGTACTTC.

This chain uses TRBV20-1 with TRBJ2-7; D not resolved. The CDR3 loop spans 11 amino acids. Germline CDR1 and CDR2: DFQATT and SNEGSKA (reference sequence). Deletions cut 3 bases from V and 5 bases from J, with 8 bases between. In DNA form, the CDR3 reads TGCAGTGCTAGTAGAGTGAACGAGCAGTACTTC. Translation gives CSASRVNEQYF.

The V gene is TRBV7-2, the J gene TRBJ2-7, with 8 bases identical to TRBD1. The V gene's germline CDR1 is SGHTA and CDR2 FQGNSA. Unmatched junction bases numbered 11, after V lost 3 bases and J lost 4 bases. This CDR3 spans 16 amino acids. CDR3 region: CASSFLQGANTYEQYF. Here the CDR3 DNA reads TGTGCCAGCAGCTTTCTTCAGGGGGCGAATACTTACGAGCAGTACTTC.

CDR3 sequence: CASSFMDPNTEAFF. CDR3 sequence (DNA): TGCGCCAGCAGCTTTATGGATCCGAACACTGAAGCTTTCTTT. The chain recombines TRBV5-1 with TRBJ1-1; D not resolved. This CDR3 spans 14 amino acids. CDR1 is SGHRS and CDR2 is YFSETQ in the germline V gene. Trimming removed 2 bases at V and 1 base at J, with 9 bases between.

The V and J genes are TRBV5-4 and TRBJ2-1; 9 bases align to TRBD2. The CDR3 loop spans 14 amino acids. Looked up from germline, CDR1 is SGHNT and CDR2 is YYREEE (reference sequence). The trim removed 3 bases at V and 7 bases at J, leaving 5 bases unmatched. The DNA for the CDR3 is TGTGCCAGCAGCTCTAAGCGGGAGGCGAATGAGCAGTTCTTC. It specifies CASSSKREANEQFF.

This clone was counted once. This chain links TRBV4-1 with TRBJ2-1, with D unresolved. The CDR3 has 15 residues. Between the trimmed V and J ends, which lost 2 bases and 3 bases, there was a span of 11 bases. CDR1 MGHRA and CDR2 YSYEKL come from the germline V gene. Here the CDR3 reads CASSQLSDRYNEQFF. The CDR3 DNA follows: TGCGCCAGCAGCCAATTATCGGACCGCTACAATGAGCAGTTCTTC.

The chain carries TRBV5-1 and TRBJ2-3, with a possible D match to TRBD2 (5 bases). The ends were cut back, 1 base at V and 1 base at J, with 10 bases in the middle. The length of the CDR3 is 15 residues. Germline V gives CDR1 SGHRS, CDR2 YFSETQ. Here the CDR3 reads CASSLISDRTDTQYF. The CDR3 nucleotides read TGCGCCAGCAGCTTGATTAGCGATCGCACAGATACGCAGTATTTT.

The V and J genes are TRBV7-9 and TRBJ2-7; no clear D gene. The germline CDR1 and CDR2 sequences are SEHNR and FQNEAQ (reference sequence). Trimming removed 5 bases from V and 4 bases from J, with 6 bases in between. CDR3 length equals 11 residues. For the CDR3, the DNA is TGTGCCAGCAGCGGTAGTTACGAGCAGTACTTC. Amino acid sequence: CASSGSYEQYF.

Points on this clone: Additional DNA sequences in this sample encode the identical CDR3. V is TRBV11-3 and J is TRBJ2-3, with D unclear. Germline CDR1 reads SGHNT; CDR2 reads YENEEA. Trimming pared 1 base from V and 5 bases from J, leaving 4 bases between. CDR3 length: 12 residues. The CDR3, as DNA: TGTGCCAGCAGCTTAGTCTTAGATACGCAGTATTTT. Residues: CASSLVLDTQYF.

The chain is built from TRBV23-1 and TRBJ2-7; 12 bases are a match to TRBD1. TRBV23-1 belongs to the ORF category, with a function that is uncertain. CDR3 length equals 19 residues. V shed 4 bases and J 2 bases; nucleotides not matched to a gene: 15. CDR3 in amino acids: CASSRTGTGGTKSPYEQYF. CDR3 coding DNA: TGCGCCAGCAGTCGCACCGGGACAGGGGGCACCAAATCCCCCTACGAGCAGTACTTC.

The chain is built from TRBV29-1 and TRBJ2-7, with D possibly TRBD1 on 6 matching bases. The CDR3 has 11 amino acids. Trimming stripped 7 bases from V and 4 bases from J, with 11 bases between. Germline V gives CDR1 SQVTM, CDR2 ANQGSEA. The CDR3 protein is CSGTTGYEQYF. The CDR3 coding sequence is TGCAGCGGCACGACAGGTTACGAGCAGTACTTC.

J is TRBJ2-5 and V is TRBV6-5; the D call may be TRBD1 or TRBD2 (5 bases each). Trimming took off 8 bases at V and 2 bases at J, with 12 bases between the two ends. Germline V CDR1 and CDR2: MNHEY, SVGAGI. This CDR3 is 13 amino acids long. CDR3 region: CASVGTDQETQYF. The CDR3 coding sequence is TGTGCCAGCGTTGGGACGGATCAAGAGACCCAGTACTTC.

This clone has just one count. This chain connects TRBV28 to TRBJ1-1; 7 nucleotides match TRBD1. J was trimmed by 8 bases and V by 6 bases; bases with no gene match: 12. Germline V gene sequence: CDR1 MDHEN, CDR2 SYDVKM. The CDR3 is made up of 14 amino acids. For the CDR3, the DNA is TGTGCCAGCAGCCTGATAATTGGACAGGCGGAAGCTTTCTTT. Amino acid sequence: CASSLIIGQAEAFF. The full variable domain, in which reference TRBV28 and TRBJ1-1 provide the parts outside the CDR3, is DVKVTQSSRYLVKRTGEKVFLECVQDMDHENMFWYRQDPGLGLRLIYFSYDVKMKEKGDIPEGYSVSREKKERFSLILESASTNQTSMYLCASSLIIGQAEAFFGQGTRLTVV.

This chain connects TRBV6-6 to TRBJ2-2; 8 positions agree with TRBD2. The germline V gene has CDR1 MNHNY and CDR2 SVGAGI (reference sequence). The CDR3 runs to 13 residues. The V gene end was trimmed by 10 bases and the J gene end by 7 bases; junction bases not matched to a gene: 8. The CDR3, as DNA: TGTGCCACCCGCGGGGGGCGAGGCGGGGAGCTGTTTTTT. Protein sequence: CATRGGRGGELFF.

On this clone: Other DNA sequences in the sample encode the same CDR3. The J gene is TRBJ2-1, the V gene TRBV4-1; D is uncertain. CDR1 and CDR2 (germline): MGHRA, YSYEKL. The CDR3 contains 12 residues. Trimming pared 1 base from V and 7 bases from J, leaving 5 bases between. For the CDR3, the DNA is TGCGCCAGCAGCCAAGTAGGTAATGAGCAGTTCTTC. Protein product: CASSQVGNEQFF.

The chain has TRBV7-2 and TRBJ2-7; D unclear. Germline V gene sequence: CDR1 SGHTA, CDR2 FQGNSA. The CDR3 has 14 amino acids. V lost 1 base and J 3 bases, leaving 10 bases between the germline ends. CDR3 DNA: TGTGCCAGCAGCTTAGTCCCGCTCTACTACGAGCAGTACTTC. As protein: CASSLVPLYYEQYF. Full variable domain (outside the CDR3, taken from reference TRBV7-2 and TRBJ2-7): GAGVSQSPSNKVTEKGKDVELRCDPISGHTALYWYRQSLGQGLEFLIYFQGNSAPDKSGLPSDRFSAERTGGSVSTLTIQRTQQEDSAVYLCASSLVPLYYEQYFGPGTRLTVT.

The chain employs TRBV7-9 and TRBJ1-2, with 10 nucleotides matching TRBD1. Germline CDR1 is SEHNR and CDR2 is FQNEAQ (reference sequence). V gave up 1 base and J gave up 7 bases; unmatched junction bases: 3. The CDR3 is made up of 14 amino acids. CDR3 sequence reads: CASSLERTGGGYTF. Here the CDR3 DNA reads TGTGCCAGCAGCTTAGAGAGGACAGGGGGTGGCTACACCTTC.

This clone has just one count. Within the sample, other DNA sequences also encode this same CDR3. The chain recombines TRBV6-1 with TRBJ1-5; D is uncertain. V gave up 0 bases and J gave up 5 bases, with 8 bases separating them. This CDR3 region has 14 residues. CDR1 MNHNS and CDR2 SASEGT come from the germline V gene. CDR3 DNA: TGTGCCAGCAGTGAAGCTGGGCTGGATCAGCCCCAGCATTTT. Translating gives CASSEAGLDQPQHF.

This chain's CDR3 is CASSVAPRGGLNEQFF. The DNA for the CDR3 is TGTGCCAGCAGCGTAGCTCCGCGAGGAGGGTTGAATGAGCAGTTCTTC. The chain combines TRBV9 with TRBJ2-1; a weak D match, TRBD2 (6 bases). Germline V lookup: CDR1 SGDLS, CDR2 YYNGEE. Trimming stripped 0 bases from V and 7 bases from J, with 17 bases between. CDR3 length: 16 residues.

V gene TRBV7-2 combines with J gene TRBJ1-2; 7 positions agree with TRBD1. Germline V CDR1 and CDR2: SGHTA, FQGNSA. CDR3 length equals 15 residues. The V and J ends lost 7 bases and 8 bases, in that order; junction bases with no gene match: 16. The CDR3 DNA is TGTGCCAGCATTGAACAGGGGAGTCACGGAGAAGGCTACACCTTC. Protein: CASIEQGSHGEGYTF.

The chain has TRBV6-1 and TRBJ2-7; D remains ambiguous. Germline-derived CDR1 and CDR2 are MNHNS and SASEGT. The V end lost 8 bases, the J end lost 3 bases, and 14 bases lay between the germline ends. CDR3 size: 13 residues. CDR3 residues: CASGQSVYYEQYF. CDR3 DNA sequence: TGTGCCAGCGGTCAGTCAGTTTACTACGAGCAGTACTTC.

The CDR3 is CASSFTPASTDTQYF. CDR3 sequence (DNA): TGCGCCAGCAGCTTCACCCCGGCGAGCACAGATACGCAGTATTTT. This sequence joins TRBV5-1 and TRBJ2-3; D is unclear. V was pared by 2 bases and J by 0 bases, with 10 bases between. The germline gives CDR1 SGHRS, CDR2 YFSETQ. The CDR3 loop spans 15 amino acids.

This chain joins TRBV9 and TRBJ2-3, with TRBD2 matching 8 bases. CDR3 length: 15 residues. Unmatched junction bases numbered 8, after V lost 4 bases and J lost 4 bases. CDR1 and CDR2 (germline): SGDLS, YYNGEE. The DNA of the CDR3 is TGTGCCAGCAGCAATGGACTAGCTCAGGCAGATACGCAGTATTTT. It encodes CASSNGLAQADTQYF.

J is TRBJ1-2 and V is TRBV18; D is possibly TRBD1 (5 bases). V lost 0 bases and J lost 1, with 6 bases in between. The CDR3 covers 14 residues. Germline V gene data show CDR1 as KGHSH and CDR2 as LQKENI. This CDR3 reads CASSPPGLNYGYTF. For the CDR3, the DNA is TGTGCCAGCTCACCACCGGGGCTTAACTATGGCTACACCTTC. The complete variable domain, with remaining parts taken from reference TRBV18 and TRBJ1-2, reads NAGVMQNPRHLVRRRGQEARLRCSPMKGHSHVYWYRQLPEEGLKFMVYLQKENIIDESGMPKERFSAEFPKEGPSILRIQQVVRGDSAAYFCASSPPGLNYGYTFGSGTRLTVV.

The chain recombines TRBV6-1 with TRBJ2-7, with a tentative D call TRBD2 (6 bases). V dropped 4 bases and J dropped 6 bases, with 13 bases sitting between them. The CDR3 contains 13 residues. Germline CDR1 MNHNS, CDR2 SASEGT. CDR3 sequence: CASSVLAQGEQYF. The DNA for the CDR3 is TGTGCCAGCAGTGTGCTAGCGCAGGGCGAGCAGTACTTC.

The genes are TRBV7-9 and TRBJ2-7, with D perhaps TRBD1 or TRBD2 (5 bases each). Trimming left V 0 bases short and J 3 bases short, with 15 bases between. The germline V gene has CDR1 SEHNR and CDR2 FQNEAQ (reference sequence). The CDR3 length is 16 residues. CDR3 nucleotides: TGTGCCAGCAGCTTAGCGAGGGGTTCCGCTGTCTACGAGCAGTACTTC. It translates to CASSLARGSAVYEQYF.

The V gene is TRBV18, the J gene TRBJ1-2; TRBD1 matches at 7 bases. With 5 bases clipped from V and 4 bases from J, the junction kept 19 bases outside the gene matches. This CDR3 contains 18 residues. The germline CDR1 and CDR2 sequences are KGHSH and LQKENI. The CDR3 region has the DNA TGTGCCAGCTCATCCTTTCCGGGACAGAGGCCCCAGGGCTATGGCTACACCTTC. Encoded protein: CASSSFPGQRPQGYGYTF.

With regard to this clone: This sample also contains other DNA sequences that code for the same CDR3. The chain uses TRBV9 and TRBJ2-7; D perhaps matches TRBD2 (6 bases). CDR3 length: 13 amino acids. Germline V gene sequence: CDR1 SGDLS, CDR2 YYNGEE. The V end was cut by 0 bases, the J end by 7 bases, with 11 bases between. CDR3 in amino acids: CASSVATRGEQYF. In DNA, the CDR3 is TGTGCCAGCAGCGTAGCTACTCGGGGGGAGCAGTACTTC.